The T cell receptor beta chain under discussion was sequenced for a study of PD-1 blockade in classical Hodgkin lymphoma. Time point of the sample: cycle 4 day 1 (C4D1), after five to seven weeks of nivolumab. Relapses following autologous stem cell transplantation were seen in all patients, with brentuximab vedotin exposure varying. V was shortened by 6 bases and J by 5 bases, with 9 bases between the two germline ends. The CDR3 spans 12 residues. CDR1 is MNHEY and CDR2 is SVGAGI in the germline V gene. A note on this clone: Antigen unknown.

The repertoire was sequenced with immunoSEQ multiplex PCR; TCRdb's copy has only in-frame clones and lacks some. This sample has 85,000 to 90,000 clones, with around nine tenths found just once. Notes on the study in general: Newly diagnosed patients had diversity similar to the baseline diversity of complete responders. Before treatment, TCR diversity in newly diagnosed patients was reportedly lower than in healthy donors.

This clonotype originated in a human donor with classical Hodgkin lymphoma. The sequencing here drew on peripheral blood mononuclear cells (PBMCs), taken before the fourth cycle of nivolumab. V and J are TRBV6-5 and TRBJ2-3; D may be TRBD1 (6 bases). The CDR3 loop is CASSLQGDTQYF. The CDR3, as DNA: TGTGCCAGCAGCCTACAGGGAGATACGCAGTATTTT.